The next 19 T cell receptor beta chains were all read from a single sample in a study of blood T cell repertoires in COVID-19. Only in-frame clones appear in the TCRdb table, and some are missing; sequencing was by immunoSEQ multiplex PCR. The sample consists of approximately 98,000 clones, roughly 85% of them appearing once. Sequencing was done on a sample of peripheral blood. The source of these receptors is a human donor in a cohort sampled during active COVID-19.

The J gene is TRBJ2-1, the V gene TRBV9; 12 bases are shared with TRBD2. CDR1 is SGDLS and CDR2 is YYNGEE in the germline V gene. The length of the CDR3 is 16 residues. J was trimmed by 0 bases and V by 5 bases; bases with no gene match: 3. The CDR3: CASSRTSGTSYNEQFF. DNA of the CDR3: TGTGCCAGCAGTCGGACTAGCGGGACCTCCTACAATGAGCAGTTCTTC.

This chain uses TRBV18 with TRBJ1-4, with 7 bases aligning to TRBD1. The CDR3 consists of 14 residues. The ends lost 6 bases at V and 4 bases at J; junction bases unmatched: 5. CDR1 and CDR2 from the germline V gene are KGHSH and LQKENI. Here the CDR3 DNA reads TGTGCCAGCTCTCACGGGACAGTTAATGAAAAACTGTTTTTT. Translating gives CASSHGTVNEKLFF.

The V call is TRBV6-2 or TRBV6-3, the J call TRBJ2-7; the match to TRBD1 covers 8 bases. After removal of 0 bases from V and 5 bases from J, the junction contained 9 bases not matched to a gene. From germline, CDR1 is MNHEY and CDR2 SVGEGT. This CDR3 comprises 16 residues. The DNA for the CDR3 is TGTGCCAGCAGTTACTCCCCCGGACAGGGTCGCCACGAGCAGTACTTC. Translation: CASSYSPGQGRHEQYF.

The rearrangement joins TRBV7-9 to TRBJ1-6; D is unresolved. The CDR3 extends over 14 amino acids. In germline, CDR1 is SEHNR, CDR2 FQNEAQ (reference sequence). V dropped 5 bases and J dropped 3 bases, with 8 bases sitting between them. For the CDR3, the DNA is TGTGCCAGCAGCCCTCCCCTCTATAATTCACCCCTCCACTTT. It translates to CASSPPLYNSPLHF. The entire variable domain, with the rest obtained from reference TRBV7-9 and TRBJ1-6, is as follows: DTGVSQNPRHKITKRGQNVTFRCDPISEHNRLYWYRQTLGQGPEFLTYFQNEAQLEKSRLLSDRFSAERPKGSFSTLEIQRTEQGDSAMYLCASSPPLYNSPLHFGNGTRLTVT.

The CDR3, as DNA: TGTGCCAGCAGCACACAGGGCGAGAACACTGAAGCTTTCTTT. Translation: CASSTQGENTEAFF. The V and J genes are TRBV7-8 and TRBJ1-1, with D possibly matching TRBD1 (6 bases). Per germline, CDR1 SGHVS and CDR2 FQNEAQ. V gave up 5 bases and J gave up 1 base, with 11 bases separating them. The CDR3 covers 14 residues.

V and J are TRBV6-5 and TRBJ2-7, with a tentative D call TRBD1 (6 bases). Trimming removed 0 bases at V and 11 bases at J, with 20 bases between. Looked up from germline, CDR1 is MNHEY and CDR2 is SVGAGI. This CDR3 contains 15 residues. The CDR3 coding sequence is TGTGCCAGCAGTTACTCGATTCAGGGGATGGGTTGGGAGTACTTC. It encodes CASSYSIQGMGWEYF.

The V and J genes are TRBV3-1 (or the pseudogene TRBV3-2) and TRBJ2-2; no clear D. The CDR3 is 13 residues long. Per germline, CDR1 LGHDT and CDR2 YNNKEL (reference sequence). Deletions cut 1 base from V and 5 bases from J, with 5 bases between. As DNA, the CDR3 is TGTGCCAGCAGCCAAGTTAGAACCGGGGAGCTGTTTTTT. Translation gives CASSQVRTGELFF.

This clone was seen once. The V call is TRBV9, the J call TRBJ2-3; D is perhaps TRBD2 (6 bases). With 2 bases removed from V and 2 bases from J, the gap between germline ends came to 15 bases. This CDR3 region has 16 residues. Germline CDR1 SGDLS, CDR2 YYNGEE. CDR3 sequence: CASSVGSGLHTDTQYF. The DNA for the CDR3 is TGTGCCAGCAGCGTGGGCTCGGGACTTCACACAGATACGCAGTATTTT.

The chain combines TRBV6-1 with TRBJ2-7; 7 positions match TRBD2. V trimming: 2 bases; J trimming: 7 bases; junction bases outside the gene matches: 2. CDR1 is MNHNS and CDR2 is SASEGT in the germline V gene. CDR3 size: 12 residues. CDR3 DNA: TGTGCCAGCAGTGAATGGGGGGGAGAGCAGTACTTC. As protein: CASSEWGGEQYF.

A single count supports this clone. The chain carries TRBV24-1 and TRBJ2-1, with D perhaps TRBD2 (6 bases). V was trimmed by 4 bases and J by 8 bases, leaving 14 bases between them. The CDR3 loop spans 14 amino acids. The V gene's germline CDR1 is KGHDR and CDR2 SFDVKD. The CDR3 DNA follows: TGTGCCACCAGTGACACCGGGGGTCCCTATGAGCAGTTCTTC. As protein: CATSDTGGPYEQFF.

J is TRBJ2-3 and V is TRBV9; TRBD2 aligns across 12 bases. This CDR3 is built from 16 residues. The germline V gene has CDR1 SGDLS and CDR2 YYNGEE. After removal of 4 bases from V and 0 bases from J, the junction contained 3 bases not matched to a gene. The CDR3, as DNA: TGTGCCAGCAGCCTCGGGACTAGCGGGAGCACAGATACGCAGTATTTT. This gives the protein CASSLGTSGSTDTQYF.

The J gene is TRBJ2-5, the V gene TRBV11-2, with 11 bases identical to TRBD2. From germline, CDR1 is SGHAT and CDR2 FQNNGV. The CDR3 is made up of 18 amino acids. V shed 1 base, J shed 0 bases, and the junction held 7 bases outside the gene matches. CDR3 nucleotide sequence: TGTGCCAGCAGCTTAGGTACTAGCGGGGGTTGGGACCAAGAGACCCAGTACTTC. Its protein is CASSLGTSGGWDQETQYF.

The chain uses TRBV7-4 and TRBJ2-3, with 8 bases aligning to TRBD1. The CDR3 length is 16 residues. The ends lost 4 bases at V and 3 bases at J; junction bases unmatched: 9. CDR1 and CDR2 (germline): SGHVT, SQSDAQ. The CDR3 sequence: CASSSLWYRGTDTQYF. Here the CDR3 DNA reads TGTGCCAGCAGCTCTCTGTGGTACAGGGGGACAGATACGCAGTATTTT.

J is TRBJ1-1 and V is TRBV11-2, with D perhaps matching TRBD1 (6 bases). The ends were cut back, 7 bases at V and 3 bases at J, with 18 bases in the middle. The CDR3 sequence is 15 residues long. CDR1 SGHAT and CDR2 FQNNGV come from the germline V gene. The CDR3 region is CASTKSDSPYTEAFF. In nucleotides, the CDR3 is TGTGCCAGCACCAAATCGGACAGTCCTTACACTGAAGCTTTCTTT.

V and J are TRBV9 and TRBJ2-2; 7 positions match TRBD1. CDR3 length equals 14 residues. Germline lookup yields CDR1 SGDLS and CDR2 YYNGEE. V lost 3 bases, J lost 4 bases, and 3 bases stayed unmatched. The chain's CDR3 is CASSDRDSTGELFF. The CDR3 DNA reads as TGTGCCAGCAGCGACCGGGACAGCACCGGGGAGCTGTTTTTT.

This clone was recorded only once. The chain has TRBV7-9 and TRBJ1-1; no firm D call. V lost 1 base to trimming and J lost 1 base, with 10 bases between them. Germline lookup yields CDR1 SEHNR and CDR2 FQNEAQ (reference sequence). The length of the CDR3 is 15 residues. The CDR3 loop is CASSLGVGRNTEAFF. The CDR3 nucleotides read TGTGCCAGCAGCTTAGGGGTAGGGAGGAACACTGAAGCTTTCTTT.

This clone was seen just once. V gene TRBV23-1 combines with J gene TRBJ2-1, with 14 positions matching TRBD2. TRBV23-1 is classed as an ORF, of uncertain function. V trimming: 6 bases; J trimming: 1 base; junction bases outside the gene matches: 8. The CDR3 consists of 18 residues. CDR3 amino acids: CASSRHGTSGSSYNEQFF. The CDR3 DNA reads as TGCGCCAGCAGCCGGCACGGGACTAGCGGGAGTTCCTACAATGAGCAGTTCTTC.

CDR3 loop: CASSLREIYGYTF. The CDR3 DNA is TGTGCCAGCAGCCTTAGAGAGATCTATGGCTACACCTTC. V is TRBV13 and J is TRBJ1-2; D is unresolved. Germline CDR1 reads PRHDT; CDR2 reads FYEKMQ (reference sequence). The length of the CDR3 is 13 residues. V lost 5 bases to trimming and J lost 4 bases, with 11 bases between them.

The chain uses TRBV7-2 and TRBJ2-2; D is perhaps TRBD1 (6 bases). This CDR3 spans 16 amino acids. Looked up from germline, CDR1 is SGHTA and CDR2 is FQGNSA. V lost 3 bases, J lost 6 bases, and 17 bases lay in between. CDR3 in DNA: TGTGCCAGCAGCTTCCCCCCAGGGGATCTGGCCGGGGAGCTGTTTTTT. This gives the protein CASSFPPGDLAGELFF. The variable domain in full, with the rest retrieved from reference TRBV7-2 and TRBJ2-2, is GAGVSQSPSNKVTEKGKDVELRCDPISGHTALYWYRQSLGQGLEFLIYFQGNSAPDKSGLPSDRFSAERTGGSVSTLTIQRTQQEDSAVYLCASSFPPGDLAGELFFGEGSRLTVL.